The clone carrying this T cell receptor (beta chain) appeared once. What it binds is not known. These data are taken from a study of cytomegalovirus exposure and HLA in healthy donors. V shed 6 bases and J 9 bases; nucleotides not matched to a gene: 11. Germline CDR1 and CDR2: ENHRY and SYGVKD. This CDR3 is built from 14 residues. In the PCR, 60 Vbeta and 13 Jbeta primers were used. Sequenced by immunoSEQ multiplex PCR; TCRdb stores in-frame clones only, minus some. Seen here are under 150,000 clones, about 82% observed once, and the top ten hold approximately 1.8%. Healthy people donating bone marrow made up the donors. Study outcomes and limitations: In presence/absence analyses, roughly uniform sequencing depth across donors was assumed. Versus the approximately 700-donor mean, an Asian-associated ancestry cluster reportedly showed fewer N-insertions in a later analysis.

This sequence was found in a female donor in good health and CMV-seropositive. The material sequenced was PBMCs. The gene calls are TRBV10-3 and TRBJ2-1; TRBD1 matches at 7 bases. The CDR3 DNA sequence: TGTGCCATCAGAACCGACAGGGCCTTCGGTGAGCAGTTCTTC. It is translated as CAIRTDRAFGEQFF.